This T cell receptor beta chain was sequenced for a study of blood T cell repertoires in COVID-19. Study-level information: The United States, Italy and Spain were the sources of the acute and convalescent COVID-19 samples. The analysed material was cDNA or gDNA that came from T cells, B-cell-depleted T cells, or PBMCs.

Measured with immunoSEQ multiplex PCR; TCRdb has only the in-frame clones, and not every one. The repertoire holds 100,000 to 150,000 clones, with roughly four fifths as singletons. Losses at the gene ends were 4 bases for V and 8 bases for J; bases not matched to a gene: 10. The CDR3 contains 14 residues. Germline CDR1 reads SGHDN; CDR2 reads FVKESK. The sequenced sample consisted of peripheral blood. The chain is built from TRBV14 and TRBJ1-2, with TRBD1 matching 7 bases. The origin of this receptor is a man aged 25 to 40 with COVID-19, enrolled during active disease. The CDR3 spells CASSRDSPFGGYTF. The CDR3, as DNA: TGTGCCAGCAGCCGGGACAGCCCCTTTGGCGGCTACACCTTC.